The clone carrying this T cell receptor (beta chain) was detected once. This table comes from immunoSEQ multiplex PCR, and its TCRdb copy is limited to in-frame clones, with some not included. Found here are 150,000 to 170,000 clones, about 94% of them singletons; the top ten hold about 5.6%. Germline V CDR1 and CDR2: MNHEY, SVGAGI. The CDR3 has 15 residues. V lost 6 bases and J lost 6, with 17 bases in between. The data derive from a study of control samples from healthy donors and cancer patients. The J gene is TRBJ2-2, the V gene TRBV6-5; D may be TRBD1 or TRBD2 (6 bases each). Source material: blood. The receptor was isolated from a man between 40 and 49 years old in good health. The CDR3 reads CASSPSRGQSGELFF. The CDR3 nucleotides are TGTGCCAGCAGCCCCTCCCGGGGGCAATCCGGGGAGCTGTTTTTT.